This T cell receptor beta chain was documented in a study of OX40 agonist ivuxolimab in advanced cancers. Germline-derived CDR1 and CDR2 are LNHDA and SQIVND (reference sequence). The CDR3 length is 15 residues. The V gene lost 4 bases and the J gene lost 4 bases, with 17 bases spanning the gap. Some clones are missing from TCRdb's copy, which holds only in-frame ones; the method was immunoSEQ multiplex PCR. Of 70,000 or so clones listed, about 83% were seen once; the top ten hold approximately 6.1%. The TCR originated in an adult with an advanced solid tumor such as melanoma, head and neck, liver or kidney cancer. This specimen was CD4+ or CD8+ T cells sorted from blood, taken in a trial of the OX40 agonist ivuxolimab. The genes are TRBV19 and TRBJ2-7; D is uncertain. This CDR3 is CASSNPTGPKYEQYF. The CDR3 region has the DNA TGTGCCAGTAGTAACCCGACTGGCCCTAAATACGAGCAGTACTTC.